The entry below gives a single TCR beta chain sequence along with its context. This clonotype showed up many times. Its antigen remains unidentified. Nothing much larger sits one base from this clone, and base qualities are not available. The ophthalmopathy patients had moderately to severely active disease, with a Clinical Activity Score of 3 or higher, a NOSPECS grade of 4 or higher, and a disease duration of less than 3 months. Patients with other autoimmune diseases, uncontrolled infections, pregnancy or lactation were excluded. Diagnosis relied on clinical symptoms, serum thyroxine, TRAb, thyroid ultrasound and orbital computed tomography. Using Ficoll-Paque density gradient centrifugation, PBMCs were isolated from less than 11 ml of fresh peripheral blood. Total RNA was extracted using Trizol reagent, and RNA quality was checked on an Agilent 2100 Bioanalyzer. This sample stems from a study of Graves' ophthalmopathy and Graves' hyperthyroidism (dated by TCRdb to about 2018). With respect to the entire study: Peripheral blood was collected before any treatment was given, at the time of initial diagnosis. An independent validation cohort was composed of fewer than 20 hyperthyroidism patients and roughly 16 patients who later progressed from hyperthyroidism to ophthalmopathy. To tell Graves' ophthalmopathy apart from Graves' hyperthyroidism, and to predict which patients would progress to ophthalmopathy, the study relied on TCR beta repertoire signatures. In total, approximately 130 blood samples were TCR-sequenced: fewer than 50 ophthalmopathy, under 80 hyperthyroidism and around 17 hyperthyroidism-to-ophthalmopathy patients. In roughly six hyperthyroidism patients, the T-cell repertoire of thyroid tissue was compared with the T-cell repertoire of blood. A discovery set of 100 or so patients (43 ophthalmopathy, under 65 stable hyperthyroidism) was enrolled to explore V-J signatures distinguishing ophthalmopathy from hyperthyroidism. Following sample collection, hyperthyroidism patients were given methimazole at a starting dose of 30 mg daily, and ophthalmopathy patients were given high-dose intravenous methylprednisolone. The investigation overall reported the following: Among expanded thyroid clonotypes with frequency above 0.001, most also showed up in blood, which suggests that blood repertoires may reflect the thyroid immune response. Sample size was not statistically predetermined, and group allocation was not concealed from the investigators. In validation, the model predicted ophthalmopathy progression with 55% to 71% sensitivity and 72.22% specificity; fewer than 15 predicted patients were CT-confirmed with GO in a median of approximately 6.5 months. The 13-signature model separated ophthalmopathy from stable hyperthyroidism with approximately 90% sensitivity and 81.08% specificity in cross-validation, and 80%/75% in the test set.

For repertoire sequencing, the TCR beta CDR3 regions were amplified from RNA transcripts. The first round of RT-PCR was done with HTBI primers and the Qiagen OneStep RT-PCR kit, and was followed by a second round of multiplex PCR, then size selection and purification. The libraries underwent paired-end sequencing with 100 bp reads on an Illumina HiSeq2000. In the original analysis: SOAPnuke was used to process the reads, removing any read that contained adapters or uncalled bases, had a mean Phred below 15, or lacked an exact match to the constant primer or identifier. High-quality paired reads were merged with COPE v1.2.5. Unique nucleotide sequences were defined as clonotypes and aligned to IMGT TRB V, D and J references using MiTCR v1.1. The analysis was limited to V-J combinations with a frequency above 0.0001, which together covered 99.2% of repertoires. For each V-J combination, a TCR clonal expansion and chaos score was defined as the ratio of F50 clonal expansion to chaos observed in the TCRdist matrix. Welch's t-statistics and random forest were used to narrow the features down to about twelve V-J combinations, which were then fed into a naive Bayes classifier. The Morisita-Horn index was used to measure how similar the thyroid and blood repertoires were. The public reads were reanalyzed by TCRdb: fastp trimming at Q25, MiXCR alignment, in-frame beta chains only. Here each entry gathers all rows of one CDR3 protein and keeps the most common genes and DNA. TCRdb's processing, not the authors', yielded these V and J calls. This sample lists under 350,000 distinct CDR3 sequences; about a sixth were detected once. Of the sample, roughly an eighth falls within the top ten clones.

Trimmed from V: 4 bases; trimmed from J: 4 bases; junction bases lacking a gene match: 2. CDR1 SNHLY and CDR2 FYNNEI were looked up in the germline V gene. From the cysteine up to the phenylalanine, the CDR3 has a length of 14 residues. Of the read, only the CDR3 DNA is kept; its 42 bases are in frame from base 1. The chain is made from TRBV2 and TRBJ2-2; 8 middle bases align to TRBD1. Sequenced material: peripheral blood. The TCR was taken from an adult man with Graves' ophthalmopathy. The encoded CDR3 is CASSGQGATGELFF. The nucleotide sequence is TGTGCCAGCAGTGGTCAGGGGGCCACCGGGGAGCTGTTTTTT.